The entry that follows covers one TCR beta chain sequence. This CDR3 is 12 amino acids long. Looked up from germline, CDR1 is DFQATT and CDR2 is SNEGSKA (reference sequence). Trimming shortened V by 6 bases and J by 5 bases, and 13 bases separated the two germline ends. This specimen belongs to a study of response to subunit inactivated influenza vaccine. A single record per CDR3 protein comes from TCRdb applying MiXCR to the RT-PCR reads. The sample includes over 400,000 distinct CDR3 sequences, roughly 13% of them seen just once. The clonotype originates from a man aged 50-60 years who received an inactivated influenza vaccine. The chain uses TRBV20-1 and TRBJ1-1, with D unclear. The sequences come from PBMCs from blood, collected about 40 days after vaccination. Here the CDR3 reads CSAEYMETEAFF. Written as DNA, the CDR3 is TGCAGTGCCGAGTACATGGAGACTGAAGCTTTCTTT.